The 30 T cell receptor beta chains below come from one sample, sequenced in a study of shared clonotypes between healthy human individuals. The assay was immunoSEQ multiplex PCR, and TCRdb's table has in-frame clones only and misses some. The profile shows around 2.1 million clones, 90% to 96% of them singletons. The specimen was naive CD4+ T cells sorted from blood. The subset denotes: CD45RA+ positively selected. Every receptor here comes from a man between 18 and 35 years old in good health.

The V and J genes are TRBV5-1 and TRBJ1-2; the D is unclear. Germline assignment: CDR1 SGHRS and CDR2 YFSETQ. The V gene lost 4 bases and the J gene lost 8 bases, with 12 bases spanning the gap. The CDR3 loop spans 12 amino acids. CDR3 nucleotides: TGCGCCAGCAGCCCGGGGATCAGGGGCTACACCTTC. This codes for CASSPGIRGYTF. The whole variable domain, remainder taken from reference TRBV5-1 and TRBJ1-2, is KAGVTQTPRYLIKTRGQQVTLSCSPISGHRSVSWYQQTPGQGLQFLFEYFSETQRNKGNFPGRFSGRQFSNSRSEMNVSTLELGDSALYLCASSPGIRGYTFGSGTRLTVV.

The chain employs TRBV12-5 and TRBJ1-2, with unresolved D. V gave up 0 bases and J gave up 7 bases, with 9 bases separating them. Per the germline V gene, CDR1 is LGHNT and CDR2 is FRNRAP. The length of the CDR3 is 13 residues. Here the CDR3 reads CASGLVPGIGYTF. DNA for the CDR3: TGTGCTAGTGGTTTGGTCCCGGGTATTGGCTACACCTTC.

Concerning this clone: Other DNA variants within this sample encode the same CDR3. Here the CDR3 DNA reads TGTGCCAGCAGCCCGGGACTAGCGGGGGGGCGGGAGCAGTACTTC. This codes for CASSPGLAGGREQYF. V and J are TRBV27 and TRBJ2-7; 16 nucleotides agree with TRBD2. With 6 bases clipped from V and 7 bases from J, the junction kept 6 bases outside the gene matches. The CDR3 runs to 15 residues. CDR1 is MNHEY and CDR2 is SMNVEV in the germline V gene (reference sequence).

The chain employs TRBV7-2 and TRBJ2-7, with 11 bases fitting TRBD2. The V gene's germline CDR1 is SGHTA and CDR2 FQGNSA. The V and J ends lost 1 base and 3 bases, in that order; junction bases with no gene match: 5. The CDR3 is 16 residues long. The CDR3 nucleotides are TGTGCCAGCAGCTTAGTCATTAGCGGGAGGGTCTACGAGCAGTACTTC. It encodes CASSLVISGRVYEQYF. Full variable domain (outside the CDR3, taken from reference TRBV7-2 and TRBJ2-7): GAGVSQSPSNKVTEKGKDVELRCDPISGHTALYWYRQSLGQGLEFLIYFQGNSAPDKSGLPSDRFSAERTGGSVSTLTIQRTQQEDSAVYLCASSLVISGRVYEQYFGPGTRLTVT.

This clone was seen only once. The chain links TRBV2 to TRBJ2-3; 7 bases line up with TRBD2. The CDR3 is 13 residues long. CDR1 and CDR2 from the germline V gene are SNHLY and FYNNEI. V lost 7 bases and J lost 4; bases outside the gene matches: 5. In nucleotides, the CDR3 is TGTGCCAGCAACAGCGGGGCGGCAGATACGCAGTATTTT. This sequence encodes CASNSGAADTQYF.

Turning to this clone: The same CDR3 arises from other DNA sequences in this sample as well. This sequence joins TRBV5-4 and TRBJ1-1; perhaps TRBD1 as D (6 bases). Trimming cost V 0 bases and J 1 base, with 7 bases left between them. The CDR3 has 14 amino acids. Germline CDR1 and CDR2: SGHNT and YYREEE (reference sequence). Here the CDR3 DNA reads TGTGCCAGCAGCTTGGGGGGACAGAACACTGAAGCTTTCTTT. This codes for CASSLGGQNTEAFF. The full variable domain, completed using reference TRBV5-4 and TRBJ1-1, is ETGVTQSPTHLIKTRGQQVTLRCSSQSGHNTVSWYQQALGQGPQFIFQYYREEENGRGNFPPRFSGLQFPNYSSELNVNALELDDSALYLCASSLGGQNTEAFFGQGTRLTVV.

The chain is built from TRBV7-2 and TRBJ2-7; D is possibly TRBD1 or TRBD2 (7 bases each). Germline V gene lookup returns CDR1 SGHTA and CDR2 FQGNSA. V was trimmed by 6 bases and J by 2 bases, leaving 17 bases between them. This CDR3 has 15 residues. The CDR3 DNA reads TGTGCCAGCAGTCCCCAGGGGGGGGGCCCCTACGAGCAGTACTTC. This encodes CASSPQGGGPYEQYF. Looking up the rest from reference TRBV7-2 and TRBJ2-7 gives the full variable domain: GAGVSQSPSNKVTEKGKDVELRCDPISGHTALYWYRQSLGQGLEFLIYFQGNSAPDKSGLPSDRFSAERTGGSVSTLTIQRTQQEDSAVYLCASSPQGGGPYEQYFGPGTRLTVT.

The chain links TRBV28 to TRBJ2-3; no reliable D call. Germline CDR1 MDHEN, CDR2 SYDVKM. V lost 5 bases to trimming and J lost 4 bases, with 13 bases between them. CDR3 size: 14 residues. The CDR3 region is CASSPPIGPDTQYF. CDR3 nucleotides: TGTGCCAGCAGTCCACCCATCGGCCCAGATACGCAGTATTTT.

The sample holds one count of this clone. This chain uses TRBV6-1 with TRBJ1-1; no reliable D call. In germline, CDR1 is MNHNS, CDR2 SASEGT. Trimming took 3 bases from V and 1 from J, leaving 6 bases between them. This CDR3 has 13 residues. In DNA form, the CDR3 reads TGTGCCAGCAGTGAGCTTTGGAACACTGAAGCTTTCTTT. Amino acid sequence: CASSELWNTEAFF.

This CDR3 is CASSPSWVGLAGGYRELFF. DNA of the CDR3: TGTGCCAGCAGCCCAAGTTGGGTAGGACTAGCGGGGGGCTACCGGGAGCTGTTTTTT. The V call is TRBV2, the J call TRBJ2-2; the match to TRBD2 covers 14 bases. Unmatched junction bases numbered 18, after V lost 6 bases and J lost 9 bases. The germline gives CDR1 SNHLY, CDR2 FYNNEI. The CDR3 covers 19 residues.

V usage is TRBV5-1 and J usage is TRBJ2-3; D is unresolved. Germline V CDR1 and CDR2: SGHRS, YFSETQ. Trimming removed 1 base from V and 6 bases from J, with 6 bases in between. CDR3 length: 12 residues. The CDR3 is CASSLKGDTQYF. CDR3 sequence (DNA): TGCGCCAGCAGCTTGAAGGGCGATACGCAGTATTTT.

This sequence joins TRBV28 and TRBJ1-4; D may be TRBD1 (5 bases). CDR1 is MDHEN, CDR2 SYDVKM, per germline. This CDR3 has 14 residues. V dropped 5 bases and J dropped 8 bases, with 15 bases sitting between them. The DNA of the CDR3 is TGTGCCAGCAGTACGCGCAGGGACGGCGAAAAACTGTTTTTT. Protein: CASSTRRDGEKLFF.

This chain joins TRBV5-4 and TRBJ2-1; TRBD1 matches at 11 bases. The CDR3 is 16 amino acids. V trimming: 0 bases; J trimming: 7 bases; junction bases outside the gene matches: 6. The germline CDR1 and CDR2 sequences are SGHNT and YYREEE (reference sequence). For the CDR3, the DNA is TGTGCCAGCAGCTTGGGAGGGGACAGGGGGTGGAATGAGCAGTTCTTC. It is translated as CASSLGGDRGWNEQFF.

The CDR3 DNA reads TGTGCCAACTCGGACAGGGAAAGGGGGGGATCTAACTATGGCTACACCTTC. It translates to CANSDRERGGSNYGYTF. This chain joins TRBV10-3 and TRBJ1-2; 8 bases fit TRBD1. CDR1 and CDR2 from the germline V gene are ENHRY and SYGVKD. J was trimmed by 0 bases and V by 10 bases; bases with no gene match: 16. CDR3 length: 17 residues.

The rearrangement links TRBV6-5 to TRBJ1-6, with D tentatively TRBD1 (5 bases). Trimming left V 6 bases short and J 7 bases short, with 10 bases between. Germline CDR1 reads MNHEY; CDR2 reads SVGAGI. The CDR3 covers 13 residues. CDR3 loop: CASSPRVNSPLHF. The CDR3 DNA is TGTGCCAGCAGCCCCAGGGTCAATTCACCCCTCCACTTT.

Concerning this clone: The identical CDR3 is also encoded by other nucleotide sequences in the sample. V usage is TRBV10-1 and J usage is TRBJ1-6; no reliable D call. Germline lookup yields CDR1 WNHNN and CDR2 SYGVQD (reference sequence). V gave up 2 bases and J gave up 7 bases, with 3 bases separating them. This CDR3 spans 12 amino acids. The chain's CDR3 is CASSEGNSPLHF. DNA of the CDR3: TGCGCCAGCAGTGAGGGGAATTCACCCCTCCACTTT.

CDR3 sequence: CSVEILAGGVYEQYF. Here the CDR3 DNA reads TGCAGCGTTGAAATCCTAGCGGGGGGGGTTTACGAGCAGTACTTC. The chain uses TRBV29-1 and TRBJ2-7, with 12 bases fitting TRBD2. The CDR3 totals 15 residues. The germline V gene has CDR1 SQVTM and CDR2 ANQGSEA. The trim removed 2 bases at V and 4 bases at J, leaving 6 bases unmatched.

CDR3 loop: CASSLGQGGSNQPQHF. The CDR3 DNA reads as TGCGCCAGCAGCTTGGGACAGGGTGGGAGCAATCAGCCCCAGCATTTT. The V call is TRBV5-1, the J call TRBJ1-5; TRBD1 aligns across 7 bases. The germline V gene encodes CDR1 SGHRS and CDR2 YFSETQ. This CDR3 region has 16 residues. V shed 0 bases and J 1 base; nucleotides not matched to a gene: 4.

This chain joins TRBV25-1 and TRBJ1-6; a possible D gene is TRBD1 (6 bases). The CDR3 has 15 amino acids. Germline-derived CDR1 and CDR2 are MGHDK and SYGVNS. Trimming left V 2 bases short and J 10 bases short, with 15 bases between. The DNA for the CDR3 is TGTGCCAGCAGTGAACGGGGACAAGGGCACTCACCCCTCCACTTT. Its protein product is CASSERGQGHSPLHF. Full variable domain (rest looked up from reference TRBV25-1 and TRBJ1-6): EADIYQTPRYLVIGTGKKITLECSQTMGHDKMYWYQQDPGMELHLIHYSYGVNSTEKGDLSSESTVSRIRTEHFPLTLESARPSHTSQYLCASSERGQGHSPLHFGNGTRLTVT.

On this clone itself: The same CDR3 also results from other DNA sequences found in this sample. The genes are TRBV7-6 and TRBJ2-2, with D unresolved. V gave up 1 base and J gave up 0 bases, with 6 bases separating them. Germline values: CDR1 SGHVS, CDR2 FNYEAQ. The CDR3 runs 15 residues. CDR3 region: CASSLGQPNTGELFF. For the CDR3, the DNA is TGTGCCAGCAGCTTAGGTCAGCCGAACACCGGGGAGCTGTTTTTT. Variable domain in full (rest from reference TRBV7-6 and TRBJ2-2): GAGVSQSPRYKVTKRGQDVALRCDPISGHVSLYWYRQALGQGPEFLTYFNYEAQQDKSGLPNDRFSAERPEGSISTLTIQRTEQRDSAMYRCASSLGQPNTGELFFGEGSRLTVL.

This sequence joins TRBV7-2 and TRBJ1-3; D gene ambiguous. This CDR3 region has 16 residues. Between the trimmed V and J ends, which lost 1 base and 1 base, there was a span of 11 bases. Germline CDR1 is SGHTA and CDR2 is FQGNSA. The CDR3 protein is CASSLVFLGSGNTIYF. In DNA form, the CDR3 reads TGTGCCAGCAGCTTAGTTTTTTTGGGTTCTGGAAACACCATATATTTT.

The V gene is TRBV7-9, the J gene TRBJ1-3; 8 positions agree with TRBD1. The J segment lost 4 bases and the V segment lost 5 bases, leaving 1 base of the junction unmatched. The CDR3 contains 13 residues. From germline, CDR1 is SEHNR and CDR2 FQNEAQ (reference sequence). CDR3 bases: TGTGCCAGCAGCCGGGACAGGGGAAACACCATATATTTT. It encodes CASSRDRGNTIYF.

This clone was seen once. This chain uses TRBV7-2 with TRBJ2-2; TRBD1 matches 8 bases. Trimming removed 1 base from V and 3 bases from J; junction bases left unmatched: 4. The CDR3 is made up of 16 amino acids. CDR1 is SGHTA and CDR2 is FQGNSA in the germline V gene. CDR3 nucleotides: TGTGCCAGCAGCTTAGGGAGGACAGGGCACACCGGGGAGCTGTTTTTT. Its protein is CASSLGRTGHTGELFF.

The chain uses TRBV2 and TRBJ2-7, with a possible D match to TRBD1 (5 bases). CDR1 and CDR2 (germline): SNHLY, FYNNEI. Trimming pared 0 bases from V and 12 bases from J, leaving 12 bases between. The CDR3 is 12 residues long. The CDR3 DNA is TGTGCCAGCAGTGAAGCTGGGGCGCGGTCGTACTTC. Protein sequence: CASSEAGARSYF.

This clone showed up just once. The chain links TRBV2 to TRBJ2-1; D unclear. Germline V gene data show CDR1 as SNHLY and CDR2 as FYNNEI. V lost 10 bases and J lost 10, with 14 bases in between. The CDR3 covers 11 residues. The CDR3 nucleotides read TGTGCCACCTCTCTAGTTGGCGAGCAGTTCTTC. It specifies CATSLVGEQFF.

A single count supports this clone. Relative to the germline gene, one junction end is altered; a read error may explain this. This sequence joins TRBV7-7 and TRBJ1-4, with D unclear. The CDR3 is made up of 14 amino acids. Germline V CDR1 and CDR2: SSHAT, FNYEAQ (reference sequence). The DNA of the CDR3 is TGTGCTAGCAGCTACAGTGCAACTAATGAAAAACTGTTTTTT. Its translation is CASSYSATNEKLFF.

The chain couples TRBV5-1 to TRBJ2-1; D gene uncertain. V lost 0 bases to trimming and J lost 3 bases, with 16 bases between them. The CDR3 loop spans 17 amino acids. Germline V CDR1 and CDR2: SGHRS, YFSETQ. CDR3 sequence reads: CASSLARQVNIYNEQFF. The DNA for the CDR3 is TGCGCCAGCAGCTTGGCCCGGCAAGTCAACATCTACAATGAGCAGTTCTTC.

The chain uses TRBV6-1 and TRBJ2-3; D ambiguous. CDR1 is MNHNS and CDR2 is SASEGT in the germline V gene. Trimming shortened V by 6 bases and J by 2 bases, and 15 bases separated the two germline ends. The CDR3 is 15 residues long. CDR3 amino acids: CASSHFAVTTDTQYF. DNA of the CDR3: TGTGCCAGCAGCCACTTTGCGGTTACCACAGATACGCAGTATTTT.

The chain links TRBV27 to TRBJ2-5; D not certain. The CDR3 contains 16 residues. Trimming took 4 bases from V and 5 from J, leaving 20 bases between them. The germline V gene encodes CDR1 MNHEY and CDR2 SMNVEV (reference sequence). The CDR3 reads CASSSLSGRFGETQYF. CDR3 nucleotide sequence: TGTGCCAGCAGTTCCCTTTCGGGCCGCTTCGGGGAGACCCAGTACTTC.

The CDR3 loop reads CASRGLAGTYNEQFF. The CDR3 DNA reads TGTGCCAGCAGGGGACTAGCGGGAACTTACAATGAGCAGTTCTTC. J is TRBJ2-1 and V is TRBV6-5, with 13 nucleotides matching TRBD2. After removal of 6 bases from V and 4 bases from J, the junction contained 3 bases not matched to a gene. Germline V lookup: CDR1 MNHEY, CDR2 SVGAGI. This CDR3 comprises 15 residues.